A selection of T cell receptor beta chains follows, all from one sample in a study of control samples from healthy donors and cancer patients. Measured with immunoSEQ multiplex PCR; TCRdb has only the in-frame clones, and not every one. The sample yields about 150,000 clones, about 93% seen once. The sequencing sample was made of blood. These receptors were taken from a man aged 50 or older in good health. Both conserved end residues are part of each CDR3. The D gene is left open where the match is weak. The listing skips clone size in some rows; elsewhere it reads once, few, many or a size class.

CDR3 protein	CDR3 DNA	J gene	V gene	D gene	clone size
CASSFERDTGELFF	TGTGCCAGCAGCTTTGAGAGGGACACCGGGGAGCTGTTTTTT	TRBJ2-2	TRBV11-2	NA	NA
CASSAHNSRNYGYTF	TGTGCCAGTAGTGCCCACAATTCAAGAAACTATGGCTACACCTTC	TRBJ1-2	TRBV19	NA	NA
CASSPSGITGNTIYF	TGTGCCAGCAGCCCCTCAGGGATTACTGGAAACACCATATATTTT	TRBJ1-3	TRBV3-1/TRBV3-2	NA	NA
CASSTHETQYF	TGTGCCAGCAGTACTCACGAGACCCAGTACTTC	TRBJ2-5	TRBV6-6	NA	NA
CASSPTSGVYEQYF	TGTGCCAGCAGCCCGACTAGCGGGGTCTACGAGCAGTACTTC	TRBJ2-7	TRBV14	TRBD2	NA
CASTGQSNQPQHF	TGTGCCAGCACCGGACAAAGCAATCAGCCCCAGCATTTT	TRBJ1-5	TRBV12-3/TRBV12-4	NA	once
CASSLMAGTVYGYTF	TGTGCCAGCAGTTTAATGGCAGGGACGGTCTATGGCTACACCTTC	TRBJ1-2	TRBV27	NA	NA
CASSSMGLAVYNEQFF	TGTGCCAGCAGCTCAATGGGACTAGCTGTTTACAATGAGCAGTTCTTC	TRBJ2-1	TRBV7-9	TRBD2	NA
CASSREGTGREKLFF	TGTGCCAGCAGTCGCGAGGGGACCGGCCGTGAAAAACTGTTTTTT	TRBJ1-4	TRBV6-5	NA	few
CASSYAPGGQETQYF	TGTGCCAGCAGTTACGCCCCGGGGGGCCAAGAGACCCAGTACTTC	TRBJ2-5	TRBV6-5	TRBD2	few
CASSTRVPGGGEKLFF	TGTGCCAGCAGCACCAGGGTACCAGGGGGCGGTGAAAAACTGTTTTTT	TRBJ1-4	TRBV7-9	TRBD1	NA
CASSYSNYNEQFF	TGTGCCAGCAGTTACTCGAATTACAATGAGCAGTTCTTC	TRBJ2-1	TRBV6-5	NA	NA
CASSRGGSGLEAFF	TGTGCCAGCAGCCGGGGTGGTTCGGGCCTTGAAGCTTTCTTT	TRBJ1-1	TRBV5-4	NA	NA
CASSPKWDSFNYGYTF	TGTGCCAGCAGCCCAAAATGGGACAGCTTTAACTATGGCTACACCTTC	TRBJ1-2	TRBV27	TRBD1	NA
CASSRDIWGKLFF	TGTGCCAGCAGCCGGGACATATGGGGAAAACTGTTTTTT	TRBJ1-4	TRBV6-5	NA	NA